This T cell receptor beta chain was profiled in a study of T-cell reconstitution after alpha-beta-depleted transplantation in children. General study points: By about two months after transplant, alpha-beta T cells reportedly arose from several hundred graft clones that had expanded.

Using unique molecular identifiers, the investigators prepared the TCRbeta library. TCRdb passed the PCR reads through MiXCR, listing each CDR3 protein once. The repertoire holds about 400,000 distinct CDR3 sequences, with around 15% as singletons. Trimming stripped 6 bases from V and 4 bases from J, with 15 bases between. The CDR3 is 14 residues long. Germline V gene data show CDR1 as MNHNS and CDR2 as SASEGT. This clonotype has more than one count but fewer than ten. As yet, its antigen is unknown. The receptor's source is a boy younger than two who had a stem cell transplant for Wiskott-Aldrich syndrome, so the T cells may come from the graft donor. Material: PBMCs, mostly from graft donor cells, obtained 360 days after TCRalphabeta/CD19-depleted stem cell transplant. The rearrangement links TRBV6-1 to TRBJ1-1; D possibly corresponds to TRBD1 (6 bases). CDR3 nucleotide sequence: TGTGCCAGCAGCCAACCCCTACAGGGCACTGAAGCTTTCTTT. Encoded protein: CASSQPLQGTEAFF.